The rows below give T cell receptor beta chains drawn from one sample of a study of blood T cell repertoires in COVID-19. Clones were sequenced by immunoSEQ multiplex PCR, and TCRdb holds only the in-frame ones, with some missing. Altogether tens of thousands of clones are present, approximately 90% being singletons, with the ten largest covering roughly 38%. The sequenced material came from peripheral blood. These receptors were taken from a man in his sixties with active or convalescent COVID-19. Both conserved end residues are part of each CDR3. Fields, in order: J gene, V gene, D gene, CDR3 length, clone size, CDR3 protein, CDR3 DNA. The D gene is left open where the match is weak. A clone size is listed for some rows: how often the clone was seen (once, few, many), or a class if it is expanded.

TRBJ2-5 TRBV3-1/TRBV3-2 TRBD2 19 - CASSPPPGTSGGLGETQYF TGTGCCAGCAGCCCTCCCCCCGGGACTAGCGGGGGGTTGGGAGAGACCCAGTACTTC
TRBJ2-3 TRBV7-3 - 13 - CASSPGSTDTQYF TGTGCCAGCAGCCCCGGGAGCACAGATACGCAGTATTTT
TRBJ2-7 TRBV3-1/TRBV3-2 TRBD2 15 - CASSQVGGLAYEQYF TGTGCCAGCAGCCAAGTCGGCGGACTAGCCTACGAGCAGTACTTC
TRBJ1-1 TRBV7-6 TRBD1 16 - CASSLGTGQMNTEAFF TGTGCCAGCAGCTTAGGAACGGGACAGATGAACACTGAAGCTTTCTTT
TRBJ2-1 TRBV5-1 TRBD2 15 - CASSLRTSGGNEQFF TGCGCCAGCAGCTTAAGGACTAGCGGGGGAAATGAGCAGTTCTTC
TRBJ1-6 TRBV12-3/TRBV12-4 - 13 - CASSPYPDSPLHF TGTGCCAGCAGTCCATATCCGGATTCACCCCTCCACTTT
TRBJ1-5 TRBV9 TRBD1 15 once CASSVTGADNQPQHF TGTGCCAGCAGCGTAACAGGGGCGGACAATCAGCCCCAGCATTTT
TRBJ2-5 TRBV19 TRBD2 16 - CASSNWGGSERETQYF TGTGCCAGTAGTAACTGGGGGGGATCGGAGCGAGAGACCCAGTACTTC
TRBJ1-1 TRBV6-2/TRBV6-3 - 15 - CASSSDPQLNTEAFF TGTGCCAGCAGCTCCGACCCACAGTTGAACACTGAAGCTTTCTTT
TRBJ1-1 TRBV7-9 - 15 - CASSLDPGMNTEAFF TGTGCCAGCAGCTTAGATCCAGGGATGAACACTGAAGCTTTCTTT
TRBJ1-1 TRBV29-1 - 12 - CSVVRQNTEAFF TGCAGCGTTGTCCGACAGAACACTGAAGCTTTCTTT
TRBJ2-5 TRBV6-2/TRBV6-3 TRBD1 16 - CASSYSGTGWQETQYF TGTGCCAGCAGTTACTCCGGGACAGGTTGGCAAGAGACCCAGTACTTC
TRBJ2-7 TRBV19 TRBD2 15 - CASSTSGGVFYEQYF TGTGCCAGTAGTACTAGCGGGGGGGTTTTCTACGAGCAGTACTTC
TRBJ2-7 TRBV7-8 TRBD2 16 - CASSPGLAGGTYEQYF TGTGCCAGCAGCCCAGGACTAGCGGGGGGGACCTACGAGCAGTACTTC
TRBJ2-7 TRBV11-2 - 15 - CASSRGSGGINEQYF TGTGCCAGCAGCCGGGGTAGTGGCGGGATCAACGAGCAGTACTTC
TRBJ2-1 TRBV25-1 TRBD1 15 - CASRSGTGGNNEQFF TGTGCCAGCAGATCCGGGACAGGGGGAAATAATGAGCAGTTCTTC
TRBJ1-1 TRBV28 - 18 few CASSFTIGTQRLNTEAFF TGTGCCAGCAGTTTCACGATCGGGACACAGAGACTGAACACTGAAGCTTTCTTT
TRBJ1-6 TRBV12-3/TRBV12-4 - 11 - CASRHRGPLHF TGTGCCAGCAGACACCGGGGACCCCTCCACTTT
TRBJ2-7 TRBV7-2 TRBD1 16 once CASSLRGGTGRGEQYF TGTGCCAGCAGCTTAAGGGGCGGGACAGGGAGAGGTGAGCAGTACTTC
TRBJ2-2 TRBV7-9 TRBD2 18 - CASSLGTSGSGDTGELFF TGTGCCAGCAGCTTAGGGACTAGCGGGAGCGGGGACACCGGGGAGCTGTTTTTT
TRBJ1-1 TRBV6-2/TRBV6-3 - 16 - CASSYSTTNQNTEAFF TGTGCCAGCAGTTACTCGACGACAAACCAGAACACTGAAGCTTTCTTT
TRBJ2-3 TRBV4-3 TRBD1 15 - CASSHGQASTDTQYF TGCGCCAGCAGCCACGGACAGGCTAGCACAGATACGCAGTATTTT
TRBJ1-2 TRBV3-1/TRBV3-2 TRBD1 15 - CASSHPGTGERGYTF TGTGCCAGCAGCCACCCCGGGACAGGGGAGCGAGGCTACACCTTC
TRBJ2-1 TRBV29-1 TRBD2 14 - CSVEPSTSVDEQFF TGCAGCGTTGAACCCTCGACTAGCGTGGATGAGCAGTTCTTC
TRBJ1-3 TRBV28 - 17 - CASSLWAGGGSGNTIYF TGTGCCAGCAGTTTATGGGCTGGGGGGGGCTCTGGAAACACCATATATTTT
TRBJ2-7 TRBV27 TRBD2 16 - CASSSSSGSYSYEQYF TGTGCCAGCAGTTCCTCTAGCGGGAGCTACTCCTACGAGCAGTACTTC
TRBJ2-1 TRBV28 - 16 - CASSPLGGEAYNEQFF TGTGCCAGCAGTCCCCTAGGGGGGGAGGCCTACAATGAGCAGTTCTTC
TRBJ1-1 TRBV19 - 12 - CASSQGPTEAFF TGTGCCAGTAGTCAGGGTCCCACTGAAGCTTTCTTT
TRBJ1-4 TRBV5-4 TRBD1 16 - CASSPTPGPGGEKLFF TGTGCCAGCAGCCCAACCCCGGGTCCAGGGGGTGAAAAACTGTTTTTT
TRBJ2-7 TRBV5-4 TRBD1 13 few CASSLGQGDEQYF TGTGCCAGCAGCCTGGGACAGGGGGACGAGCAGTACTTC
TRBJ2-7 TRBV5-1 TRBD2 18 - CASSPGTSGRFGSYEQYF TGCGCCAGCAGCCCCGGGACTAGCGGGAGGTTTGGCTCCTACGAGCAGTACTTC
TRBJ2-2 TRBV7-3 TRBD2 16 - CASSLTSGRWTGELFF TGTGCCAGCAGCTTGACTAGCGGGAGATGGACCGGGGAGCTGTTTTTT
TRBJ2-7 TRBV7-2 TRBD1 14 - CASSPDRGTYEQYF TGTGCCAGCAGCCCGGACAGGGGAACCTACGAGCAGTACTTC
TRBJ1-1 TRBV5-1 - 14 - CASSLGQVNTEAFF TGCGCCAGCAGCTTGGGACAGGTGAACACTGAAGCTTTCTTT
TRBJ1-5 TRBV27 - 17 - CASSLSWGRSTISAQHF TGTGCCAGCAGTTTATCGTGGGGGAGGTCCACGATCTCCGCCCAGCATTTT
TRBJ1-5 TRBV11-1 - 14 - CASRPGHCNQPQHF TGTGCCAGCCGACCGGGACACTGCAATCAGCCCCAGCATTTT
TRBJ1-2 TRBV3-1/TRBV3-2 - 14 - CASSPLTANYGYTF TGTGCCAGCAGCCCATTGACAGCGAACTATGGCTACACCTTC
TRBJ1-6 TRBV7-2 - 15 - CASSLFQGADSPLHF TGTGCCAGCAGCTTATTTCAAGGGGCGGATTCACCCCTCCACTTT
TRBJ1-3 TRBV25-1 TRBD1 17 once CASSEQGQVFSGNTIYF TGTGCCAGCAGTGAACAGGGACAGGTCTTTTCTGGAAACACCATATATTTT
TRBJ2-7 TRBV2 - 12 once CASYVGGGEQYF TGTGCCTCCTATGTGGGGGGTGGCGAGCAGTACTTC
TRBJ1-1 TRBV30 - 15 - CAWSVTGGWSTEAFF TGTGCCTGGAGTGTAACGGGGGGATGGAGCACTGAAGCTTTCTTT
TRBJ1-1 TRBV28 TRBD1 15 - CASKGAGTGFAEAFF TGTGCCAGCAAGGGAGCCGGGACAGGGTTTGCTGAAGCTTTCTTT
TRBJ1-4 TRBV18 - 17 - CASSPSDGTSTNEKLFF TGTGCCAGCTCACCTAGCGACGGGACTTCAACTAATGAAAAACTGTTTTTT
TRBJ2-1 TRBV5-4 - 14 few CASSLGTNGNEQFF TGTGCCAGCAGCTTGGGTACAAATGGCAATGAGCAGTTCTTC
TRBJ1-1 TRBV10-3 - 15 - CAISESMQGGTEAFF TGTGCCATCAGTGAGTCGATGCAGGGTGGGACTGAAGCTTTCTTT
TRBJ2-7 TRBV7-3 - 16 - CASSLGAPGSSYEQYF TGTGCCAGCAGCTTAGGAGCGCCAGGGTCCTCCTACGAGCAGTACTTC
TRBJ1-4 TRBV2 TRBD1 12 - CASRDREGKLFF TGTGCCAGCAGGGACAGGGAGGGGAAACTGTTTTTT
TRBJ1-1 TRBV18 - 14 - CASSQRTEYTEAFF TGTGCCAGCTCACAGCGGACGGAGTACACTGAAGCTTTCTTT
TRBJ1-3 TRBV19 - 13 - CASTRSSGNTIYF TGTGCCAGTACAAGGAGCTCTGGAAACACCATATATTTT
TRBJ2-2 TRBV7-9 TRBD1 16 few CASSLFGTGSPGELFF TGTGCCAGCAGCTTATTCGGGACAGGGTCCCCCGGGGAGCTGTTTTTT
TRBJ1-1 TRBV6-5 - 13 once CASIRPGGTEAFF TGTGCCAGCATTCGCCCCGGGGGGACTGAAGCTTTCTTT
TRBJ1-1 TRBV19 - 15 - CASSPLQGMHTEAFF TGTGCCAGTAGTCCGCTACAGGGAATGCACACTGAAGCTTTCTTT
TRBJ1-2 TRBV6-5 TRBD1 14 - CASSLTGYGYGYTF TGTGCCAGCAGCTTGACAGGGTACGGCTATGGCTACACCTTC